Sequencing of this T cell receptor beta chain was carried out in a study of blood T cell repertoires in COVID-19. Produced via immunoSEQ multiplex PCR; TCRdb's table is partial and in-frame only. Of tens of thousands of clones detected, around 85% appear once; the ten largest clones hold 38%. This CDR3 is 16 amino acids long. The germline V and J ends were trimmed by 7 bases and 0 bases, with 19 bases remaining between them. Germline lookup yields CDR1 MNHEY and CDR2 SMNVEV (reference sequence). Material: peripheral blood. V usage is TRBV27 and J usage is TRBJ2-7; D not resolved. The clonotype originates from an elderly man with acute or convalescent COVID-19. The CDR3 sequence is CASTHPRKASSYEQYF. The CDR3 DNA reads TGTGCCAGCACCCACCCGAGGAAAGCAAGCTCCTACGAGCAGTACTTC.